Each of the 21 T cell receptor beta chains below was sequenced from the same sample in a study of cytomegalovirus exposure and HLA in healthy donors. The PCR ran on 60 Vbeta and 13 Jbeta primers. The repertoire was sequenced with immunoSEQ multiplex PCR; TCRdb's copy has only in-frame clones and lacks some. This sample yields approximately 110,000 clones, of which around 73% are seen a single time; about 4.3% belongs to the top ten. Sequenced sample: PBMCs. These receptors originate from a man aged 60 to 69 in good health and CMV-seropositive.

V usage is TRBV28 and J usage is TRBJ1-6; 7 bases agree with TRBD1. In germline, CDR1 is MDHEN, CDR2 SYDVKM. The CDR3 is 15 amino acids. V dropped 5 bases and J dropped 8; count of bases not matched to a gene: 9. The CDR3 DNA sequence: TGTGCCAGCAGTACCAGACAGGGCTTCCATTCACCCCTCCACTTT. Residues: CASSTRQGFHSPLHF.

The chain couples TRBV27 to TRBJ2-7; 14 bases are shared with TRBD2. Germline CDR1 is MNHEY and CDR2 is SMNVEV (reference sequence). Trimming cost V 6 bases and J 1 base; bases outside gene matches: 2. This CDR3 has 15 amino acids. The CDR3 sequence is CASSRTSGGSYEQYF. CDR3 sequence (DNA): TGTGCCAGCAGCCGGACTAGCGGGGGGTCCTACGAGCAGTACTTC.

V usage is TRBV7-2 and J usage is TRBJ2-7; 9 bases are a match to TRBD1. The CDR3 has 14 residues. V shed 5 bases, J shed 3 bases, and the junction held 5 bases outside the gene matches. CDR1 and CDR2 (germline): SGHTA, FQGNSA. CDR3 loop: CASSIRTGDYEQYF. The CDR3 DNA is TGTGCCAGCAGCATAAGGACAGGGGACTACGAGCAGTACTTC.

This clone was seen a handful of times. V and J are TRBV7-3 and TRBJ2-3; no definite D call. The CDR3 is 14 residues long. Germline CDR1 is SGHTA and CDR2 is FQGTGA. V lost 2 bases to trimming and J lost 2 bases, with 8 bases between them. The CDR3 coding sequence is TGTGCCAGCAGCTTAGCGCAGGTCACAGATACGCAGTATTTT. Its protein is CASSLAQVTDTQYF.

This clone was counted only a few times. V usage is TRBV21-1 and J usage is TRBJ2-7; TRBD1 was called by the table and not checked on the DNA. TRBV21-1 constitutes a pseudogene. This CDR3 has 15 residues. CDR3 loop: CASSKVHRVIYEQYF. DNA of the CDR3: TGTGCCAGCAGCAAGGTACACAGAGTGATATACGAGCAGTACTTC.

This clone was recorded only once. The V and J genes are TRBV7-9 and TRBJ2-7, with TRBD1 as a possible D gene (6 bases). The ends were cut back, 8 bases at V and 4 bases at J, with 12 bases in the middle. Germline-derived CDR1 and CDR2 are SEHNR and FQNEAQ (reference sequence). The CDR3 runs 12 residues. CDR3 amino acids: CASGGRGYEQYF. The CDR3 nucleotides are TGTGCCAGCGGGGGAAGGGGGTACGAGCAGTACTTC. The complete variable domain, with remaining parts taken from reference TRBV7-9 and TRBJ2-7, reads DTGVSQNPRHKITKRGQNVTFRCDPISEHNRLYWYRQTLGQGPEFLTYFQNEAQLEKSRLLSDRFSAERPKGSFSTLEIQRTEQGDSAMYLCASGGRGYEQYFGPGTRLTVT.

The chain uses TRBV6-5 and TRBJ1-6, with D uncertain. This CDR3 spans 13 amino acids. The germline CDR1 and CDR2 sequences are MNHEY and SVGAGI. V lost 2 bases, J lost 9 bases, and 8 bases lay in between. CDR3 residues: CASSYKRASPLHF. CDR3 nucleotide sequence: TGTGCCAGCAGTTACAAGAGGGCTTCACCCCTCCACTTT.

This rearrangement joins TRBV19 to TRBJ2-2, with 9 bases fitting TRBD1. The CDR3 runs to 15 residues. Per germline, CDR1 LNHDA and CDR2 SQIVND (reference sequence). V was clipped by 6 bases and J by 4 bases; unmatched bases: 6. The CDR3 loop reads CASRVKQGATGELFF. The CDR3 bases are TGTGCCAGTAGGGTGAAACAGGGGGCCACCGGGGAGCTGTTTTTT.

The chain has TRBV5-4 and TRBJ2-3, with 12 bases aligning to TRBD2. Losses at the gene ends were 4 bases for V and 3 bases for J; bases not matched to a gene: 6. CDR3 size: 16 residues. Germline lookup yields CDR1 SGHNT and CDR2 YYREEE (reference sequence). The CDR3 DNA sequence: TGTGCCAGCAGCGACCCTAGCGGGGGGGAGACAGATACGCAGTATTTT. Its translation is CASSDPSGGETDTQYF.

The chain employs TRBV4-2 and TRBJ1-6; unclear D gene. This CDR3 is 14 amino acids long. Germline CDR1 reads LGHNA; CDR2 reads YNFKEQ. CDR3 DNA: TGTGCTTTTGGTGGAGGCAACTATAATTCACCCCTCCACTTT. Protein: CAFGGGNYNSPLHF.

J is TRBJ2-5 and V is TRBV19; 14 bases are shared with TRBD2. CDR3 length equals 17 residues. The germline CDR1 and CDR2 sequences are LNHDA and SQIVND (reference sequence). The trim removed 10 bases at V and 5 bases at J, leaving 15 bases unmatched. CDR3 coding DNA: TGTGCCACCGCGGGGACTAGCGGGGGCAGCCGGTCGGAGACCCAGTACTTC. Translation gives CATAGTSGGSRSETQYF. Combining the CDR3 with reference TRBV19 and TRBJ2-5 gives the whole variable domain DGGITQSPKYLFRKEGQNVTLSCEQNLNHDAMYWYRQDPGQGLRLIYYSQIVNDFQKGDIAEGYSVSREKKESFPLTVTSAQKNPTAFYLCATAGTSGGSRSETQYFGPGTRLLVL.

The genes are TRBV2 and TRBJ2-7; maybe TRBD1 (6 bases). V lost 7 bases and J lost 4, with 20 bases in between. Germline CDR1 SNHLY, CDR2 FYNNEI. The CDR3 length is 15 residues. The CDR3 region is CASNIRTVREYEQYF. DNA for the CDR3: TGTGCCAGCAACATACGGACAGTCCGAGAATACGAGCAGTACTTC. Full variable domain (outside the CDR3, taken from reference TRBV2 and TRBJ2-7): EPEVTQTPSHQVTQMGQEVILRCVPISNHLYFYWYRQILGQKVEFLVSFYNNEISEKSEIFDDQFSVERPDGSNFTLKIRSTKLEDSAMYFCASNIRTVREYEQYFGPGTRLTVT.

This chain links TRBV28 with TRBJ1-1; 8 bases map to TRBD1. This CDR3 contains 18 residues. Per germline, CDR1 MDHEN and CDR2 SYDVKM. V lost 2 bases to trimming and J lost 5 bases; unmatched junction nucleotides: 16. The CDR3 reads CASSLARQTGTGLTEAFF. The CDR3 coding sequence is TGTGCCAGCAGTTTAGCACGACAGACCGGGACAGGACTGACTGAAGCTTTCTTT.

This clone was observed a single time. The chain recombines TRBV4-2 with TRBJ2-5; TRBD2 aligns across 13 bases. V trimming: 2 bases; J trimming: 6 bases; junction bases outside the gene matches: 15. Germline lookup yields CDR1 LGHNA and CDR2 YNFKEQ. The CDR3 contains 19 residues. CDR3: CASSQPSTSGGAPKKTQYF. The CDR3 nucleotides are TGTGCCAGCAGCCAACCCTCAACTAGCGGGGGGGCCCCCAAGAAGACCCAGTACTTC.

V usage is TRBV7-9 and J usage is TRBJ1-2; TRBD1 is a possible D gene (5 bases). Trimming cost V 6 bases and J 0 bases, with 14 bases left between them. Germline V lookup: CDR1 SEHNR, CDR2 FQNEAQ (reference sequence). The CDR3 sequence is 15 residues long. The CDR3 sequence: CASSSGQPSNYGYTF. The CDR3 region has the DNA TGTGCCAGCAGTTCCGGACAACCTTCTAACTATGGCTACACCTTC.

This chain connects TRBV7-2 to TRBJ2-7; perhaps TRBD2 as D (6 bases). The germline V and J ends were trimmed by 1 base and 3 bases, with 10 bases remaining between them. The CDR3 runs to 14 residues. The germline V gene has CDR1 SGHTA and CDR2 FQGNSA. For the CDR3, the DNA is TGTGCCAGCAGCTTAGACCGGGGGTACTACGAGCAGTACTTC. Its protein product is CASSLDRGYYEQYF.

This clone showed up just a few times. The chain uses TRBV18 and TRBJ1-1, with 7 bases fitting TRBD1. Germline trimming cut 3 bases from V and 3 bases from J; bases unmatched to any gene: 10. Germline V gives CDR1 KGHSH, CDR2 LQKENI. This CDR3 region has 16 residues. The CDR3 nucleotides read TGTGCCAGCTCACCTGGCATAGACAGGGCAGACACTGAAGCTTTCTTT. It encodes CASSPGIDRADTEAFF.

This rearrangement joins TRBV28 to TRBJ1-2, with TRBD1 as a possible D gene (5 bases). Deletions cut 8 bases from V and 4 bases from J, with 11 bases between. Per germline, CDR1 MDHEN and CDR2 SYDVKM. The CDR3 length is 12 residues. The CDR3 sequence is CASSGRGYGYTF. CDR3 nucleotides: TGTGCCAGCTCCGGGAGGGGCTATGGCTACACCTTC.

In this sample, this clone turned up a few times. J is TRBJ2-7 and V is TRBV10-3, with no clear D. CDR1 ENHRY and CDR2 SYGVKD come from the germline V gene. The CDR3 covers 12 residues. Trimming cost V 4 bases and J 4 bases, with 8 bases left between them. The CDR3 protein is CAISGGLYEQYF. The CDR3 DNA reads TGTGCCATCAGTGGTGGGCTATACGAGCAGTACTTC.

The chain uses TRBV21-1 and TRBJ2-1; TRBD1, the table's D call, lacks a check against the DNA. TRBV21-1 is an annotated pseudogene. The CDR3 totals 17 residues. Here the CDR3 reads CASRELTGGELDNEQFF. CDR3 sequence (DNA): TGTGCCAGCCGGGAATTAACAGGGGGCGAGTTGGACAATGAGCAGTTCTTC.

V gene TRBV10-2 combines with J gene TRBJ1-5; a possible D gene is TRBD1 (6 bases). The germline V gene encodes CDR1 WSHSY and CDR2 SAAADI. V was clipped by 0 bases and J by 3 bases, with 12 bases between them. The CDR3 has 16 amino acids. This CDR3 is CASSESGRGNNQPQHF. CDR3 DNA: TGCGCCAGCAGTGAGTCGGGCAGGGGAAACAATCAGCCCCAGCATTTT.